This TCR beta chain was captured in a study of blood T cell repertoires in COVID-19. The CDR3 spans 15 residues. The V and J ends lost 0 bases and 8 bases respectively, with 13 bases between them. Germline V gene data show CDR1 as MGHRA and CDR2 as YSYEKL. Methods used by the authors: Researchers report that nucleated cell counts were estimated from reference gene primer amplification. Repertoires were generated with immunoSEQ multiplex PCR, while TCRdb's copy carries only in-frame clones and drops some. V and J calls and clone size are as listed in that table; D and trimming were resolved from the DNA. Of hundreds of thousands of clones in the sample, around 90% are singletons; the top ten hold roughly 1.5%. Researchers sorted participants into cohorts using their self-reported clinical history.

The rearrangement links TRBV4-1 to TRBJ2-2; TRBD1 might be the D (5 bases). The sample taken for sequencing was PBMCs or T cells enriched from blood (not recorded which). This sequence was found in a woman younger than 30 with acute COVID-19. CDR3 amino acids: CASSQDLGKGGELFF. CDR3 DNA sequence: TGCGCCAGCAGCCAAGATCTTGGGAAGGGGGGGGAGCTGTTTTTT.